This T cell receptor beta chain stems from a study of vaccination and CD4 T cells after COVID-19. For the study at large: Six males and four females, two of them Hispanic, were enrolled as convalescents. Overlapping peptides of the spike proteins of SARS-CoV-2, HCoV-NL63, HCoV-OC43 and HCoV-229E were used for cell stimulation. The control cultures got either a CEFX pool, an HIV-1 Nef pool, or no peptide at all.

As to this clonotype: Its antigen is unknown.

CDR1 is LNHDA and CDR2 is SQIVND in the germline V gene (reference sequence). There are 14 residues in the CDR3. V shed 5 bases, J shed 4 bases, and the junction held 7 bases outside the gene matches. Cultured CD4+ T-cell DNA underwent Oncomine TCR Beta short-read sequencing. TCRdb reprocessed the PCR reads via MiXCR and lists one record per CDR3 protein. This table has several thousand distinct CDR3 sequences, about 47% appearing once. Stated treatment: 10-day PBMC culture with coronavirus spike peptide pools or control peptides (ViraFEST assay). Before TCRs were sequenced, ViraFEST expanded antigen-specific T cells with peptide pools.

What was sequenced was CD4+ T cells from blood, cultured in vitro. The V and J genes are TRBV19 and TRBJ2-5, with TRBD1 matching over 7 bases. The TCR comes from a human donor who had recovered from COVID-19. The CDR3 region is CASSHPRGSETQYF. The CDR3 DNA reads as TGTGCCAGTAGTCACCCCAGGGGGTCAGAGACCCAGTACTTC.